This T cell receptor (beta chain) was identified in a study of T cell repertoires in cytomegalovirus infection. The overall study: Both CMV infection and a matching HLA type were indicated by public TCR beta signatures. Whole-study findings and limits: Clonotype analysis showed dominance of the ex vivo response by HLA-C-restricted CMV-specific TCR beta clonotypes.

TCRdb re-analysed the reads in MiXCR, keeping a single row per CDR3 protein. Of 65,000 to 90,000 distinct CDR3 sequences in the sample, more than 3% were seen once. V lost 7 bases, J lost 2 bases, and 18 bases lay in between. The CDR3 spans 15 residues. Germline values: CDR1 SGHVT, CDR2 SQSDAQ. This clonotype was counted at least ten times. Its antigen is unidentified. The sequence derives from a human donor in good health (CMV status not recorded). Some clones in this sample may be carry-over from other donors' samples. The rearrangement uses TRBV7-4 and TRBJ2-7; D is perhaps TRBD1 or TRBD2 (7 bases each). The sequenced sample consisted of PBMCs. The CDR3 nucleotides are TGTGCCAGCAACAGACAGGGAGGGGGGACCTACGAGCAGTACTTC. This codes for CASNRQGGGTYEQYF.